This T cell receptor (beta chain) was identified in a study of long-term antiretroviral therapy in people with HIV. Across the whole study: The study's earliest collections predate the 2015 immediate-ART recommendation by about a decade.

Study results and limitations: Following ART, diversity rose but still fell short of transplant donor controls. The study found narrower CDR3 length ranges in HIV repertoires than in controls.

Samples were assayed with immunoSEQ v3.0 at survey level. Sequencing used immunoSEQ multiplex PCR; TCRdb keeps in-frame clones, though not all of them. The sample lists about 20,000 clones, 80% to 95% seen once, with 7.3% in the top ten. With regard to this clone: Its antigen remains unidentified.

From germline, CDR1 is SGHTA and CDR2 FQGTGA. J was trimmed by 2 bases and V by 4 bases; bases with no gene match: 3. The CDR3 runs to 16 residues. The source was unsorted PBMCs, collected 4.4 years after starting antiretroviral therapy. The clonotype originates from a woman between 50 and 59 years old with HIV. The chain links TRBV7-3 to TRBJ2-4, with 12 bases fitting TRBD1. For the CDR3, the DNA is TGTGCCAGCAGCTCCGGGACAGGGGGCCCCAAAAACATTCAGTACTTC. Protein: CASSSGTGGPKNIQYF.